This T cell receptor (beta chain) emerged from a study of blood T cell repertoires in COVID-19. Background on the study: Italy, Spain and the United States were the sources of the convalescent and acute COVID-19 samples. The cDNA or gDNA used as material had been derived from T cells, B-cell-depleted T cells, or PBMCs.

Trimming cost V 0 bases and J 9 bases, with 18 bases left between them. Germline assignment: CDR1 SGHVS and CDR2 FNYEAQ. This CDR3 has 17 residues. Participants reported their clinical history, and cohort assignment relied on those reports. As handled by the study authors: Scientists estimated how many nucleated cells there were by amplifying reference gene primers. Repertoires were generated with immunoSEQ multiplex PCR, while TCRdb's copy carries only in-frame clones and drops some. V, J and clone size were drawn from that table, and D and trimming were deduced from the DNA. The table has fewer than 350,000 clones, around 86% seen once.

The source of this sequence is a woman aged 35 to 49 who had recovered from COVID-19. The sample taken for sequencing was PBMCs or T cells enriched from blood (not recorded which). This sequence joins TRBV7-6 and TRBJ1-6; TRBD1 might be the D (6 bases). The CDR3: CASSLAFGGRLASPLHF. The CDR3 nucleotides are TGTGCCAGCAGCTTAGCGTTCGGGGGGCGTCTAGCTTCACCCCTCCACTTT.